This T cell receptor beta chain comes out of a study of shared clonotypes between healthy human individuals. This clone was observed once. The assay was immunoSEQ multiplex PCR, and TCRdb's table has in-frame clones only and misses some. This table has over a million clones, approximately 98.5% appearing once. The CDR3 runs to 15 residues. V was pared by 6 bases and J by 6 bases, with 10 bases of the junction left unmatched. CDR1 and CDR2 from the germline V gene are SNHLY and FYNNEI. The receptor's source is a man aged 25 to 40 in good health. Sequenced: naive CD4+ T cells sorted from blood. The subset denotes: CD45RA+ positively selected. The chain has TRBV2 and TRBJ2-3; 9 bases fit TRBD1. CDR3 DNA sequence: TGTGCCAGCAGCCTAAACAGGGGGCCGGCGGATACGCAGTATTTT. It translates to CASSLNRGPADTQYF.